This is a list of T cell receptor beta chains from one sample in a study of regulatory T cells in long-lasting Graves disease. A single record per CDR3 protein comes from TCRdb applying MiXCR to the multiplex PCR reads. This table holds 350,000 to 550,000 distinct CDR3 sequences, around 14% found once. Separately, the same data were catalogued under a study of T cells in Graves' hyperthyroidism and ophthalmopathy.

Sequenced here: peripheral blood mononuclear cells (PBMCs), sampled at new diagnosis, from a patient treated with antithyroid drugs. The origin of the receptors is a woman younger than 45 with Graves disease. CDR3s include the opening cysteine and the closing phenylalanine or tryptophan. The order of the fields is CDR3 protein, CDR3 DNA, CDR3 length, J gene, D gene, V gene, clone size. D genes are given only for firm matches. The listing skips clone size in some rows; elsewhere it reads once, few, many or a size class.

CDR3: CASSYPTGNYGYTF
DNA: TGTGCCAGCAGTTACCCCACAGGGAACTATGGCTACACCTTC
length: 14
J: TRBJ1-2
D: .
V: TRBV28
size: .

CDR3: CASNSPDPMGQPQHF
DNA: TGTGCCAGCAATTCCCCGGACCCGATGGGGCAGCCCCAGCATTTT
length: 15
J: TRBJ1-5
D: .
V: TRBV6-1
size: few

CDR3: CASRLQGNSYEQYF
DNA: TGTGCCAGCAGGCTACAGGGGAATTCCTACGAGCAGTACTTC
length: 14
J: TRBJ2-7
D: TRBD1
V: TRBV28
size: .

CDR3: CASTRVTGLRITEAFF
DNA: TGTGCCAGCACAAGGGTGACAGGGCTGAGGATCACTGAAGCTTTCTTT
length: 16
J: TRBJ1-1
D: TRBD1
V: TRBV14
size: .

CDR3: CASSPGTQGAYNSPLHF
DNA: TGTGCCAGCTCACCAGGTACTCAAGGCGCCTATAATTCACCCCTCCACTTT
length: 17
J: TRBJ1-6
D: .
V: TRBV18
size: .

CDR3: CSARGWRPGQTTFPHNSPLHF
DNA: TGCAGTGCTAGAGGCTGGCGACCGGGACAGACAACTTTCCCTCATAATTCACCCCTCCACTTT
length: 21
J: TRBJ1-6
D: TRBD1
V: TRBV20-1
size: .

CDR3: CASSPLSSQPQHF
DNA: TGTGCCAGCAGCCCCCTCAGTAGTCAGCCCCAGCATTTT
length: 13
J: TRBJ1-5
D: .
V: TRBV12-3/TRBV12-4
size: many

CDR3: CASSEQEMSTEAFF
DNA: TGTGCCAGCAGTGAGCAAGAGATGAGCACTGAAGCTTTCTTT
length: 14
J: TRBJ1-1
D: .
V: TRBV27
size: few

CDR3: CASSPVFGATNEKLFF
DNA: TGTGCCAGCTCACCGGTCTTCGGGGCAACTAATGAAAAACTGTTTTTT
length: 16
J: TRBJ1-4
D: .
V: TRBV18
size: few

CDR3: CASSVAAGGRYEQYF
DNA: TGTGCCAGCAGCGTTGCTGCGGGAGGGCGATACGAGCAGTACTTC
length: 15
J: TRBJ2-7
D: TRBD2
V: TRBV9
size: many

CDR3: CASSYSSGQGINEQFF
DNA: TGTGCCAGCAGTTACTCTTCGGGACAGGGGATCAATGAGCAGTTCTTC
length: 16
J: TRBJ2-1
D: TRBD1
V: TRBV6-5
size: many

CDR3: CASRTDGWGWMNTEAFF
DNA: TGTGCTAGTCGGACAGATGGGTGGGGATGGATGAACACTGAAGCTTTCTTT
length: 17
J: TRBJ1-1
D: .
V: TRBV12-5
size: few

CDR3: CASSFGEGHQPQHF
DNA: TGCGCCAGCAGCTTCGGGGAGGGCCATCAGCCCCAGCATTTT
length: 14
J: TRBJ1-5
D: .
V: TRBV5-1
size: many

CDR3: CASSLTSGSSYEQYF
DNA: TGTGCCAGCAGCCTTACTAGCGGGAGCTCCTACGAGCAGTACTTC
length: 15
J: TRBJ2-7
D: TRBD2
V: TRBV5-1
size: many

CDR3: CAWTRGRATSGGNEQFF
DNA: TGTGCCTGGACTCGGGGCAGGGCTACTAGCGGGGGCAATGAGCAGTTCTTC
length: 17
J: TRBJ2-1
D: TRBD2
V: TRBV30
size: many

CDR3: CSARGVAGGLADTQYF
DNA: TGCAGTGCTAGAGGGGTAGCGGGAGGGCTAGCAGATACGCAGTATTTT
length: 16
J: TRBJ2-3
D: TRBD2
V: TRBV20-1
size: .

CDR3: CASSLKAGTGNTEAFF
DNA: TGTGCCAGCAGCTTAAAGGCAGGGACGGGGAACACTGAAGCTTTCTTT
length: 16
J: TRBJ1-1
D: .
V: TRBV7-3
size: many

CDR3: CAGSILLDTEAFF
DNA: TGTGCCGGTAGTATTCTTCTTGACACTGAAGCTTTCTTT
length: 13
J: TRBJ1-1
D: .
V: TRBV19
size: .

CDR3: CASSNRDRGDTQYF
DNA: TGTGCCAGCAGTAACCGGGACAGGGGGGATACGCAGTATTTT
length: 14
J: TRBJ2-3
D: TRBD1
V: TRBV12-3/TRBV12-4
size: .

CDR3: CASSYGGVSYEQYF
DNA: TGTGCCAGCAGTTACGGAGGAGTCTCCTACGAGCAGTACTTC
length: 14
J: TRBJ2-7
D: .
V: TRBV6-5
size: many

CDR3: CASSLLSLAGGANEQFF
DNA: TGTGCCAGCAGCTTGCTTTCGCTAGCGGGAGGAGCGAATGAGCAGTTCTTC
length: 17
J: TRBJ2-1
D: TRBD2
V: TRBV7-9
size: many

CDR3: CATSSQQRADTEAFF
DNA: TGTGCCACCAGCAGTCAACAGAGAGCAGATACTGAAGCTTTCTTT
length: 15
J: TRBJ1-1
D: .
V: TRBV15
size: .

CDR3: CASSYSGQFNQPQHF
DNA: TGTGCCAGCAGTTACTCAGGGCAGTTCAATCAGCCCCAGCATTTT
length: 15
J: TRBJ1-5
D: .
V: TRBV6-5
size: many

CDR3: CASSQVATNEKLFF
DNA: TGCGCCAGCAGCCAAGTTGCAACTAATGAAAAACTGTTTTTT
length: 14
J: TRBJ1-4
D: .
V: TRBV4-1
size: .

CDR3: CASSFSGTEVQSYEQYF
DNA: TGTGCCAGCAGCTTCTCCGGGACAGAGGTTCAGTCCTACGAGCAGTACTTC
length: 17
J: TRBJ2-7
D: TRBD1
V: TRBV7-3
size: .

CDR3: CASGLALGTSVAYEQYF
DNA: TGTGCTAGTGGTTTGGCTCTGGGGACTAGCGTAGCCTACGAGCAGTACTTC
length: 17
J: TRBJ2-7
D: TRBD2
V: TRBV12-5
size: .

CDR3: CASSLPGLADNEQFF
DNA: TGTGCCAGCAGCTTACCGGGACTAGCGGACAATGAGCAGTTCTTC
length: 15
J: TRBJ2-1
D: TRBD2
V: TRBV11-1
size: many

CDR3: CASSLQGWGYSNAGTSGRNEQFF
DNA: TGTGCCAGCAGTTTACAAGGCTGGGGATATTCTAATGCGGGGACTAGCGGGAGAAATGAGCAGTTCTTC
length: 23
J: TRBJ2-1
D: TRBD2
V: TRBV27
size: few

CDR3: CASSDSTGHGYTF
DNA: TGTGCCAGTAGCGACTCGACCGGCCATGGCTACACCTTC
length: 13
J: TRBJ1-2
D: .
V: TRBV19
size: .

CDR3: CSAREASRVRLETQYF
DNA: TGCAGTGCTAGAGAGGCTAGCCGGGTTCGGCTGGAGACCCAGTACTTC
length: 16
J: TRBJ2-5
D: .
V: TRBV20-1
size: .

CDR3: CSASKGLDQPQHF
DNA: TGCAGTGCTAGTAAAGGGCTGGATCAGCCCCAGCATTTT
length: 13
J: TRBJ1-5
D: .
V: TRBV20-1
size: many

CDR3: CASSFLAGGGVEQFF
DNA: TGCGCCAGCAGCTTTCTCGCGGGAGGAGGGGTTGAGCAGTTCTTC
length: 15
J: TRBJ2-1
D: TRBD2
V: TRBV5-1
size: many

CDR3: CASSETGVTTDTQYF
DNA: TGTGCCAGCAGTGAGACGGGAGTAACCACAGATACGCAGTATTTT
length: 15
J: TRBJ2-3
D: .
V: TRBV6-1
size: .

CDR3: CASSPPTSGRAYEQYF
DNA: TGTGCCAGCAGCCCGCCCACTAGCGGGAGAGCCTACGAGCAGTACTTC
length: 16
J: TRBJ2-7
D: TRBD2
V: TRBV13
size: many

CDR3: CAWSVRGANVLTF
DNA: TGTGCCTGGAGTGTGCGGGGGGCCAACGTCCTGACTTTC
length: 13
J: TRBJ2-6
D: .
V: TRBV30
size: .

CDR3: CSARDRGVGLNTEAFF
DNA: TGCAGTGCTAGAGATCGGGGGGTGGGACTGAACACTGAAGCTTTCTTT
length: 16
J: TRBJ1-1
D: .
V: TRBV20-1
size: .

CDR3: CASSARTSSSGANVLTF
DNA: TGTGCCAGCAGCGCCCGGACATCCAGCTCTGGGGCCAACGTCCTGACTTTC
length: 17
J: TRBJ2-6
D: .
V: TRBV9
size: .

CDR3: CASSALAVQPTDTQYF
DNA: TGTGCCAGCAGCGCCCTAGCGGTTCAACCCACAGATACGCAGTATTTT
length: 16
J: TRBJ2-3
D: TRBD2
V: TRBV7-2
size: few

CDR3: CASSSGFNQPQHF
DNA: TGTGCCAGCAGTTCGGGTTTCAATCAGCCCCAGCATTTT
length: 13
J: TRBJ1-5
D: .
V: TRBV27
size: .

CDR3: CASSVDLRGEKLFF
DNA: TGTGCCAGCAGCGTAGACCTAAGGGGTGAAAAACTGTTTTTT
length: 14
J: TRBJ1-4
D: .
V: TRBV9
size: few

CDR3: CAWSEGTGANVLTF
DNA: TGTGCCTGGAGTGAGGGCACTGGGGCCAACGTCCTGACTTTC
length: 14
J: TRBJ2-6
D: .
V: TRBV30
size: many

CDR3: CASSLWSGSAEGQTQYF
DNA: TGTGCCAGCAGCTTGTGGTCAGGGAGCGCGGAAGGCCAGACCCAGTACTTC
length: 17
J: TRBJ2-5
D: .
V: TRBV7-9
size: .

CDR3: CASSLLTVGSTYEAFF
DNA: TGTGCCAGCAGTTTACTTACAGTGGGGAGTACTTATGAAGCTTTCTTT
length: 16
J: TRBJ1-1
D: .
V: TRBV6-5
size: few

CDR3: CASSYVAGGQPQHF
DNA: TGTGCCAGCAGTTACGTGGCAGGGGGACAGCCCCAGCATTTT
length: 14
J: TRBJ1-5
D: TRBD1
V: TRBV6-5
size: .

CDR3: CASSLGGTGYTF
DNA: TGTGCCAGCAGCTTAGGGGGGACTGGCTACACCTTC
length: 12
J: TRBJ1-2
D: .
V: TRBV7-9
size: .

CDR3: CASSDGSSDTQYF
DNA: TGTGCCAGCAGCGACGGGAGTTCGGATACGCAGTATTTT
length: 13
J: TRBJ2-3
D: .
V: TRBV9
size: many

CDR3: CAWVQRGMNTEAFF
DNA: TGTGCCTGGGTACAGAGGGGCATGAACACTGAAGCTTTCTTT
length: 14
J: TRBJ1-1
D: .
V: TRBV30
size: many

CDR3: CASSYTRQGAVSGEAKNIQYF
DNA: TGTGCCAGCAGTTACACACGACAGGGGGCAGTGAGTGGGGAGGCCAAAAACATTCAGTACTTC
length: 21
J: TRBJ2-4
D: TRBD1
V: TRBV6-2/TRBV6-3
size: many

CDR3: CASSFHLSGTSGHNEQFF
DNA: TGCGCCAGCAGCTTCCACCTTTCCGGGACTAGCGGCCACAATGAGCAGTTCTTC
length: 18
J: TRBJ2-1
D: TRBD2
V: TRBV4-1
size: many

CDR3: CASRAGYHQPQHF
DNA: TGTGCCAGCCGGGCAGGGTACCACCAGCCCCAGCATTTT
length: 13
J: TRBJ1-5
D: .
V: TRBV6-1
size: few

CDR3: CATSDFGGKETQYF
DNA: TGTGCCACCAGTGATTTTGGAGGGAAGGAGACCCAGTACTTC
length: 14
J: TRBJ2-5
D: .
V: TRBV24-1
size: many

CDR3: CSVPSEGRDEKLFF
DNA: TGCAGCGTTCCTTCGGAGGGGCGCGATGAAAAACTGTTTTTT
length: 14
J: TRBJ1-4
D: .
V: TRBV29-1
size: .

CDR3: CASSLSLQGGEKLFF
DNA: TGTGCCAGCAGCTTAAGTTTACAGGGGGGTGAAAAACTGTTTTTT
length: 15
J: TRBJ1-4
D: TRBD1
V: TRBV11-2
size: .

CDR3: CASRAGGPYEQYF
DNA: TGTGCCAGCAGGGCGGGAGGGCCCTACGAGCAGTACTTC
length: 13
J: TRBJ2-7
D: TRBD2
V: TRBV6-1
size: many

CDR3: CASSLAGGFSGELFF
DNA: TGTGCCAGCAGCTTGGCCGGAGGATTCAGCGGGGAGCTGTTTTTT
length: 15
J: TRBJ2-2
D: .
V: TRBV5-6
size: .

CDR3: CASSSNGAGTDTQYF
DNA: TGTGCCAGCAGTAGCAATGGTGCGGGCACAGATACGCAGTATTTT
length: 15
J: TRBJ2-3
D: .
V: TRBV28
size: many

CDR3: CASSFRLASSDTQYF
DNA: TGTGCCAGCAGTTTTCGCCTAGCTTCGTCAGATACGCAGTATTTT
length: 15
J: TRBJ2-3
D: .
V: TRBV11-2
size: .

CDR3: CASSHRQPGNTIYF
DNA: TGTGCCAGCTCACACCGACAGCCTGGAAACACCATATATTTT
length: 14
J: TRBJ1-3
D: .
V: TRBV18
size: .

CDR3: CASSLDGPVGKLFF
DNA: TGTGCCAGCAGTTTAGATGGACCGGTTGGAAAACTGTTTTTT
length: 14
J: TRBJ1-4
D: .
V: TRBV28
size: many